This T cell receptor (beta chain) was captured in a study of T cells in women clearing cervical HPV infection. Sequenced by immunoSEQ multiplex PCR; TCRdb stores in-frame clones only, minus some. The clone table shows around 19,000 clones, with the ten largest holding about a sixth. Turning to this clone: The CDR3 goes on 3 residues after the read ends, and that part is filled in from the germline J gene.

With 0 bases removed from V and 1 base from J, the gap between germline ends came to 10 bases. The CDR3 length is 15 residues. Germline lookup yields CDR1 DFQATT and CDR2 SNEGSKA (reference sequence). This TCR derives from a woman aged 18-70 years with a cervical HPV16 infection that either progressed to CIN3+ or cleared (not recorded which). The chain is built from TRBV20-1 and TRBJ1-5; TRBD1 might be the D (5 bases). Input material: blood buffy coat. Here the CDR3 reads CSARDPRVSNQPQHF. CDR3 DNA (partial): TGCAGTGCTAGAGATCCCAGGGTAAGCAATCAGCCC.